A single sample gave rise to the 24 T cell receptor beta chains below, sequenced in a study of control samples from healthy donors and cancer patients. Sequenced by immunoSEQ multiplex PCR; TCRdb stores in-frame clones only, minus some. Altogether approximately 160,000 clones are present, roughly 95% being singletons, with the ten largest covering approximately 4%. Sequenced input: blood. These receptors were collected from a woman in her sixties in good health.

The V gene is TRBV6-2 or TRBV6-3, the J gene TRBJ1-4, with no clear D. From germline, CDR1 is MNHEY and CDR2 SVGEGT. There are 13 residues in the CDR3. Trimming removed 6 bases from V and 7 bases from J, with 12 bases in between. CDR3 loop: CASSPVPGEKLFF. The DNA of the CDR3 is TGTGCCAGCAGCCCCGTGCCCGGTGAAAAACTGTTTTTT.

The rearrangement uses TRBV7-2 and TRBJ2-7; possibly TRBD2 for D (6 bases). The germline V gene has CDR1 SGHTA and CDR2 FQGNSA. CDR3 length equals 15 residues. V was trimmed by 5 bases and J by 0 bases, leaving 14 bases between them. CDR3 sequence reads: CASSPQAGRSYEQYF. The CDR3 DNA reads TGTGCCAGCAGCCCTCAAGCGGGCCGCTCCTACGAGCAGTACTTC.

V and J are TRBV13 and TRBJ1-4, with TRBD1 matching 7 bases. The ends lost 5 bases at V and 2 bases at J; junction bases unmatched: 5. This CDR3 spans 15 amino acids. The germline V gene has CDR1 PRHDT and CDR2 FYEKMQ (reference sequence). This chain's CDR3 is CASSRLRGTNEKLFF. DNA for the CDR3: TGTGCCAGCAGCCGCCTCAGGGGGACTAATGAAAAACTGTTTTTT.

This clone is a singleton in its sample. The J gene is TRBJ1-2, the V gene TRBV27; D perhaps matches TRBD1 (6 bases). The CDR3 has 13 residues. Trimming shortened V by 2 bases and J by 8 bases, and 12 bases separated the two germline ends. Germline V gene sequence: CDR1 MNHEY, CDR2 SMNVEV (reference sequence). CDR3 amino acids: CASSLNIRGGYTF. In nucleotides, the CDR3 is TGTGCCAGCAGTTTAAATATCAGGGGCGGCTACACCTTC.

The chain couples TRBV25-1 to TRBJ1-2; D not certain. Per the germline V gene, CDR1 is MGHDK and CDR2 is SYGVNS. This CDR3 spans 13 amino acids. Trimming took off 3 bases at V and 4 bases at J, with 9 bases between the two ends. The CDR3 here is CASSEGWRYGYTF. CDR3 DNA: TGTGCCAGCAGTGAGGGCTGGCGCTATGGCTACACCTTC.

The chain links TRBV5-4 to TRBJ1-4; D call uncertain. This CDR3 comprises 14 residues. Germline CDR1 SGHNT, CDR2 YYREEE (reference sequence). Trimming cost V 1 base and J 8 bases, with 12 bases left between them. CDR3 protein: CASSLPGHGEKLFF. The DNA for the CDR3 is TGTGCCAGCAGCTTGCCAGGTCACGGCGAAAAACTGTTTTTT.

The chain joins TRBV2 to TRBJ2-3, with TRBD1 identical over 7 bases. The germline gives CDR1 SNHLY, CDR2 FYNNEI. The V gene end was trimmed by 4 bases and the J gene end by 4 bases; junction bases not matched to a gene: 5. CDR3 length: 14 amino acids. CDR3 sequence: CASSAGQPPDTQYF. The CDR3 nucleotides read TGTGCCAGCAGTGCGGGACAGCCACCAGATACGCAGTATTTT.

The V call is TRBV3-1 (or the pseudogene TRBV3-2), the J call TRBJ2-3; TRBD2 matches 7 bases. The CDR3 spans 16 residues. The V gene's germline CDR1 is LGHDT and CDR2 YNNKEL (reference sequence). With V trimmed by 0 bases and J by 3 bases, 6 bases remained unmatched. CDR3 loop: CASSQDRLSGTDTQYF. The CDR3, as DNA: TGTGCCAGCAGCCAAGATCGGCTTAGCGGGACAGATACGCAGTATTTT.

The rearrangement links TRBV6-5 to TRBJ1-6; D remains ambiguous. Trimming removed 6 bases from V and 6 bases from J, with 15 bases in between. Looked up from germline, CDR1 is MNHEY and CDR2 is SVGAGI. This CDR3 comprises 15 residues. CDR3 loop: CASRLDQNPNSPLHF. CDR3 nucleotides: TGTGCCAGCAGGCTAGATCAAAACCCTAATTCACCCCTCCACTTT.

This rearrangement joins TRBV12-5 to TRBJ1-6, with a possible D match to TRBD1 (6 bases). The germline V gene has CDR1 LGHNT and CDR2 FRNRAP. The CDR3 is 15 residues long. Trimming cost V 5 bases and J 3 bases, with 11 bases left between them. CDR3 nucleotides: TGTGCTAGTGGTAAGGTGGACAGCTATAATTCACCCCTCCACTTT. Protein product: CASGKVDSYNSPLHF.

The chain employs TRBV27 and TRBJ2-7; D might be TRBD1 (5 bases). Per the germline V gene, CDR1 is MNHEY and CDR2 is SMNVEV (reference sequence). The ends were cut back, 5 bases at V and 0 bases at J, with 11 bases in the middle. The CDR3 sequence is 14 residues long. The CDR3 spells CASSITGNSYEQYF. The DNA for the CDR3 is TGTGCCAGCAGTATCACAGGTAACTCCTACGAGCAGTACTTC.

The chain employs TRBV25-1 and TRBJ1-2; D not certain. This CDR3 is 15 amino acids long. V gave up 2 bases and J gave up 3 bases, with 13 bases separating them. CDR1 MGHDK and CDR2 SYGVNS come from the germline V gene. The CDR3 DNA sequence: TGTGCCAGCAGTGAAACGGGAGACCCCCACTATGGCTACACCTTC. This gives the protein CASSETGDPHYGYTF.

The chain employs TRBV11-1 and TRBJ1-1; D not certain. The CDR3 is 12 residues long. With 7 bases removed from V and 10 bases from J, the gap between germline ends came to 16 bases. Germline CDR1 SGHAT, CDR2 FQDESV (reference sequence). The CDR3 spells CASIYEVEGAFF. Here the CDR3 DNA reads TGTGCCAGCATCTACGAGGTAGAAGGAGCTTTCTTT.

This clone was counted a single time. The rearrangement links TRBV24-1 to TRBJ1-2; tentative D call: TRBD1 (5 bases). CDR1 KGHDR and CDR2 SFDVKD come from the germline V gene. The germline V and J ends were trimmed by 6 bases and 4 bases, with 8 bases remaining between them. There are 12 residues in the CDR3. The CDR3 DNA reads TGTGCCACCAGTTCCCAGGGCTATGGCTACACCTTC. Its translation is CATSSQGYGYTF.

This clone occurred a few times. The genes are TRBV7-8 and TRBJ1-5; a possible D gene is TRBD1 (5 bases). V was shortened by 3 bases and J by 3 bases, with 9 bases between the two germline ends. Germline V gene sequence: CDR1 SGHVS, CDR2 FQNEAQ. The CDR3 covers 14 residues. CDR3 protein: CASSLGVANQPQHF. For the CDR3, the DNA is TGTGCCAGCAGCTTGGGGGTCGCCAATCAGCCCCAGCATTTT.

The chain combines TRBV11-2 with TRBJ1-2; D possibly corresponds to TRBD1 (5 bases). CDR3 length: 19 amino acids. In germline, CDR1 is SGHAT, CDR2 FQNNGV. The germline V and J ends were trimmed by 5 bases and 0 bases, with 25 bases remaining between them. The CDR3 DNA follows: TGTGCCAGCAGCAAAAGGGTCGGGGGAAGCCCTAGGGCTAACTATGGCTACACCTTC. Its translation is CASSKRVGGSPRANYGYTF.

The chain carries TRBV5-6 and TRBJ1-1, with 7 bases matching TRBD1. Germline V gives CDR1 SGHDT, CDR2 YYEEEE. The CDR3 length is 14 residues. V lost 3 bases and J lost 3; bases outside the gene matches: 5. CDR3 amino acids: CASSWRGRDTEAFF. The CDR3 DNA is TGTGCCAGCAGCTGGAGGGGGCGGGACACTGAAGCTTTCTTT.

The CDR3 DNA follows: TGCGCCAGCAGCCAAGATTCGCGGCAGGATCAGTATGGCTACACCTTC. Its translation: CASSQDSRQDQYGYTF. The genes are TRBV4-3 and TRBJ1-2, with unresolved D. V shed 0 bases and J shed 5 bases, with 16 bases lying between them. This CDR3 region has 16 residues. Germline assignment: CDR1 LGHNA and CDR2 YSLEER.

The V and J genes are TRBV5-1 and TRBJ1-2; D is ambiguous. The CDR3 totals 12 residues. Trimming shortened V by 6 bases and J by 6 bases, and 12 bases separated the two germline ends. Germline V lookup: CDR1 SGHRS, CDR2 YFSETQ. CDR3 sequence: CASNPPRNGYTF. The CDR3 nucleotides are TGCGCCAGCAATCCCCCACGGAATGGCTACACCTTC. Variable domain in full (rest from reference TRBV5-1 and TRBJ1-2): KAGVTQTPRYLIKTRGQQVTLSCSPISGHRSVSWYQQTPGQGLQFLFEYFSETQRNKGNFPGRFSGRQFSNSRSEMNVSTLELGDSALYLCASNPPRNGYTFGSGTRLTVV.

V gene TRBV27 combines with J gene TRBJ1-1; D is unresolved. The V end was cut by 3 bases, the J end by 2 bases, with 10 bases between. Per germline, CDR1 MNHEY and CDR2 SMNVEV (reference sequence). The CDR3 contains 14 residues. CDR3 bases: TGTGCCAGCAGTTTTAGGCAGGACAACACTGAAGCTTTCTTT. It codes for CASSFRQDNTEAFF.

The chain joins TRBV19 to TRBJ1-3; D remains ambiguous. The CDR3 runs 13 residues. The germline V and J ends were trimmed by 6 bases and 0 bases, with 6 bases remaining between them. CDR1 and CDR2 from the germline V gene are LNHDA and SQIVND (reference sequence). CDR3: CASRALSGNTIYF. The DNA of the CDR3 is TGTGCCAGTAGGGCCCTCTCTGGAAACACCATATATTTT.

This clone appeared a single time. J is TRBJ2-2 and V is TRBV6-6, with no clear D. This CDR3 is 14 amino acids long. V shed 0 bases and J shed 3 bases, with 5 bases lying between them. Germline CDR1 MNHNY, CDR2 SVGAGI (reference sequence). The DNA for the CDR3 is TGTGCCAGCAGTTACTCCCCTGACACCGGGGAGCTGTTTTTT. Amino acid sequence: CASSYSPDTGELFF.

V usage is TRBV2 and J usage is TRBJ1-6, with D perhaps matching TRBD1 (5 bases). The CDR3 totals 14 residues. Deletions cut 7 bases from V and 4 bases from J, with 11 bases between. Germline V CDR1 and CDR2: SNHLY, FYNNEI. CDR3 nucleotides: TGTGCCAGCAATCGCGGGACGTATAATTCACCCCTCCACTTT. Residues: CASNRGTYNSPLHF.

This chain joins TRBV5-4 and TRBJ1-2; 9 bases line up with TRBD1. Trimming removed 5 bases from V and 3 bases from J; junction bases left unmatched: 14. Germline assignment: CDR1 SGHNT and CDR2 YYREEE (reference sequence). The CDR3 has 17 amino acids. The DNA of the CDR3 is TGTGCCAGCAGTCCGACCTTCGGACAGGGGTCTGACTATGGCTACACCTTC. Translated, it gives CASSPTFGQGSDYGYTF.